This TCR beta chain was captured in a study of long-term antiretroviral therapy in people with HIV. At survey level, the immunoSEQ assay was run in its v3.0 version. Generated by immunoSEQ multiplex PCR, the TCRdb table keeps only in-frame clones and is missing some. In the table there are approximately 27,000 clones, 80% to 95% of which are singletons. After removal of 0 bases from V and 8 bases from J, the junction contained 6 bases not matched to a gene. This CDR3 is built from 15 residues. Germline lookup yields CDR1 SGHNT and CDR2 YENEEA. The TCR was taken from a woman aged 40 to 50 with HIV. Sample: unsorted PBMCs, taken 5 to 5.5 years after starting antiretroviral therapy. The gene calls are TRBV11-3 and TRBJ2-1, with TRBD2 matching over 8 bases. The CDR3 reads CASSLDISGNDEQFF. CDR3 coding DNA: TGTGCCAGCAGCTTAGATATTAGCGGGAATGATGAGCAGTTCTTC. The whole variable domain, filled in from reference TRBV11-3 and TRBJ2-1, reads EAGVVQSPRYKIIEKKQPVAFWCNPISGHNTLYWYLQNLGQGPELLIRYENEEAVDDSQLPKDRFSAERLKGVDSTLKIQPAELGDSAVYLCASSLDISGNDEQFFGPGTRLTVL.